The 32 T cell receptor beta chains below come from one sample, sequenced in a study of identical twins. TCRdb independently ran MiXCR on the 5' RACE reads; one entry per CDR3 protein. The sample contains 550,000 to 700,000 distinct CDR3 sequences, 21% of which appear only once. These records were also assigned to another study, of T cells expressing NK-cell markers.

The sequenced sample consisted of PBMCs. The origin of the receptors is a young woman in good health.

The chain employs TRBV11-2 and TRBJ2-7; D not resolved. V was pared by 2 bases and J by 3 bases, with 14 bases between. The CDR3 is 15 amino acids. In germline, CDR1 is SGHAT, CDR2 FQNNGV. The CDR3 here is CASSLSRGWGYEQYF. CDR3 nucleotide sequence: TGTGCCAGCAGCTTAAGTAGAGGTTGGGGCTACGAGCAGTACTTC.

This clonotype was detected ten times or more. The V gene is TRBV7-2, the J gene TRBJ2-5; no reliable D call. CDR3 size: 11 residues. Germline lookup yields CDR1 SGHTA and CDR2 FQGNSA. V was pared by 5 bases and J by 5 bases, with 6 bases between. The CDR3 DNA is TGTGCCAGCAGCATGGGCGAGACCCAGTACTTC. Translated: CASSMGETQYF.

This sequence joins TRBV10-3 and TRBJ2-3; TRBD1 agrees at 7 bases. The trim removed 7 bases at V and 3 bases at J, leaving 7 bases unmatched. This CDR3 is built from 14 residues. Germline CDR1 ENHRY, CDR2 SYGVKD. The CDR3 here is CAIKNRGETDTQYF. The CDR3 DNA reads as TGTGCCATCAAGAACAGGGGAGAAACAGATACGCAGTATTTT.

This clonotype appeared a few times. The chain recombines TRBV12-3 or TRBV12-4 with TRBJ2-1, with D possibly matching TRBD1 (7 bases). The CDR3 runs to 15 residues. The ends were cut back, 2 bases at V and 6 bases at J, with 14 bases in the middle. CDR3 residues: CASSLRAEGANEQFF. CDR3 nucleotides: TGTGCCAGCAGTTTAAGGGCGGAGGGGGCCAATGAGCAGTTCTTC.

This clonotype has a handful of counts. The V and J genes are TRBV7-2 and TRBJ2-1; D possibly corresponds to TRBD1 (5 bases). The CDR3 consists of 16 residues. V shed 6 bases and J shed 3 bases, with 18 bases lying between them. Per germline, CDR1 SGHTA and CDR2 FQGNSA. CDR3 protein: CASRTAGSGIYNEQFF. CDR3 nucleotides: TGTGCCAGCAGGACTGCCGGGTCAGGGATCTACAATGAGCAGTTCTTC.

The CDR3 DNA reads as TGTGCCAGCAGCTTAGCCTGGACTCACTCCTACAATGAGCAGTTCTTC. Residues: CASSLAWTHSYNEQFF. The chain recombines TRBV11-2 with TRBJ2-1; D may be TRBD2 (5 bases). Per the germline V gene, CDR1 is SGHAT and CDR2 is FQNNGV. Trimming left V 1 base short and J 0 bases short, with 10 bases between. This CDR3 spans 16 amino acids.

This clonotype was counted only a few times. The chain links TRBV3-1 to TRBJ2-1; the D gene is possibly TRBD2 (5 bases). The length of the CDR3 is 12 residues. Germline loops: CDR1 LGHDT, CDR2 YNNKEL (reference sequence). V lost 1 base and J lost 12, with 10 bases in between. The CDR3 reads CASSQGGLGQFF. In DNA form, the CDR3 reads TGTGCCAGCAGCCAAGGCGGGCTGGGGCAGTTCTTC.

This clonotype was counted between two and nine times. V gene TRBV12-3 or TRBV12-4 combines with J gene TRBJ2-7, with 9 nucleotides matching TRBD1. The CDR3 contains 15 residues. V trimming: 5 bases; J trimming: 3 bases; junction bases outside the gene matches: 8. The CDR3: CASSPGTGLLYEQYF. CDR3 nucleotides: TGTGCCAGCAGTCCCGGGACAGGGCTCCTCTACGAGCAGTACTTC.

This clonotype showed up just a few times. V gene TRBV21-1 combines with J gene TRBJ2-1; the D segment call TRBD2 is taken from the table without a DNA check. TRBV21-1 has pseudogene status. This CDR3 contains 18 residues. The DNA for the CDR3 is TGTGCCAGCAGCCACCGGGGACTAGCGGACCTATCCTACAATGAGCAGTTCTTC. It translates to CASSHRGLADLSYNEQFF.

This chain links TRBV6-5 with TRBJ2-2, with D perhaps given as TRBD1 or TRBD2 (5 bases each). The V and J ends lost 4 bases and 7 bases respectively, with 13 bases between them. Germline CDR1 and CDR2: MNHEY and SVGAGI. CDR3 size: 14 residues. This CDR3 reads CASSSGTHDGELFF. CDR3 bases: TGTGCCAGCAGTTCAGGGACCCACGACGGGGAGCTGTTTTTT.

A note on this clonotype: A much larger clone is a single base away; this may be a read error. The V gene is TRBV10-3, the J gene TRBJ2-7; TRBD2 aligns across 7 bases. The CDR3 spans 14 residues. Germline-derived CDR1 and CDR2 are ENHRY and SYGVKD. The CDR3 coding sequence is TGTGCCATCAGGCTAAAGCGGGATAATAACGAGCAGAACTTC. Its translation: CAIRLKRDNNEQNF.

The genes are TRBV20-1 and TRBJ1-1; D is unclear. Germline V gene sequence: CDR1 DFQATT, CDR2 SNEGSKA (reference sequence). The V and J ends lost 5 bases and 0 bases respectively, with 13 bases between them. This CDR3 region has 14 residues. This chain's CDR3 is CSAFHRALNTEAFF. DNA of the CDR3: TGCAGTGCTTTCCACCGGGCCCTGAACACTGAAGCTTTCTTT.

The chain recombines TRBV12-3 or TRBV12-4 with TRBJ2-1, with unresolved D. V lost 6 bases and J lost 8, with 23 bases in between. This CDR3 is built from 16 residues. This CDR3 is CASSPLGSQWIHEQFF. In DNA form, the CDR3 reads TGTGCCAGCAGCCCACTCGGCTCCCAATGGATCCATGAGCAGTTCTTC.

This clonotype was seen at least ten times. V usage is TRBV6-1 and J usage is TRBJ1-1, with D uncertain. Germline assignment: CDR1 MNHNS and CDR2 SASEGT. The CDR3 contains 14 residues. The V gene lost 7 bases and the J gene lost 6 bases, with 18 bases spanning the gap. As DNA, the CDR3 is TGTGCCAGCATGGTTAAGGCAGGCGGGCCTGAAGCTTTCTTT. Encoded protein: CASMVKAGGPEAFF.

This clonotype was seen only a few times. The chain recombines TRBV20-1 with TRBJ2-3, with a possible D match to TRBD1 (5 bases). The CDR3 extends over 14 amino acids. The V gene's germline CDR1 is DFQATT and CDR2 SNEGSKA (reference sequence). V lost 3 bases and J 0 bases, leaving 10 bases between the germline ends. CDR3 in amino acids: CSARRTTSTDTQYF. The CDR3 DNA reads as TGCAGTGCTAGGAGGACAACTAGCACAGATACGCAGTATTTT.

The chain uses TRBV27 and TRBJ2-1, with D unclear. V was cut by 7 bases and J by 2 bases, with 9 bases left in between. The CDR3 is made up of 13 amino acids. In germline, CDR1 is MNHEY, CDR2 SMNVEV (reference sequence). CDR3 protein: CASKPRAYNEQFF. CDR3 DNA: TGTGCCAGCAAGCCCCGAGCCTACAATGAGCAGTTCTTC.

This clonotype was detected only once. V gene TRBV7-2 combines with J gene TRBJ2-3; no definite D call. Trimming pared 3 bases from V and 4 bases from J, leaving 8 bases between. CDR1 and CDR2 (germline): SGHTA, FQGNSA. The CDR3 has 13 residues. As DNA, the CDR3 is TGTGCCAGCAGCTTCCGGGTTGCAGATACGCAGTATTTT. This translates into CASSFRVADTQYF.

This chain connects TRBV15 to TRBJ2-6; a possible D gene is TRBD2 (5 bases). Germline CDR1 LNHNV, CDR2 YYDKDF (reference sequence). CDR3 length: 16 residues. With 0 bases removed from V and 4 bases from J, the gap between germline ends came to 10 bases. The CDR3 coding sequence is TGTGCCACCAGCAGAGATGAGGGTTGGGGGGCCAACGTCCTGACTTTC. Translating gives CATSRDEGWGANVLTF.

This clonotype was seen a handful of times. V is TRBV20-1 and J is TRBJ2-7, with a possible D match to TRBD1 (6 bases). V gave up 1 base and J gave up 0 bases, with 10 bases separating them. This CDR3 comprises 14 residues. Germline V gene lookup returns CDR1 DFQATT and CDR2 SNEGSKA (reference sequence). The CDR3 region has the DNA TGCAGTGCTAGAGTAGGGGGTCACTCCTACGAGCAGTACTTC. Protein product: CSARVGGHSYEQYF.

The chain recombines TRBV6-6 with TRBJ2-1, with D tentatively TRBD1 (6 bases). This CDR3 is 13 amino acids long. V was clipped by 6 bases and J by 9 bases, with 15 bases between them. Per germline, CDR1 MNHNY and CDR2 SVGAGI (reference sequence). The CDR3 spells CASSRTPGAEQFF. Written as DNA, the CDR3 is TGTGCCAGCAGCCGTACCCCAGGGGCTGAGCAGTTCTTC.

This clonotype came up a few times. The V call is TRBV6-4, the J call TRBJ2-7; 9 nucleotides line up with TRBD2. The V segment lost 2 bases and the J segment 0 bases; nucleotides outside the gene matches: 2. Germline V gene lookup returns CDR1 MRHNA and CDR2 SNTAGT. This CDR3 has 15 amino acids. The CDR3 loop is CASSDGAGGSYEQYF. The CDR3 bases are TGTGCCAGCAGTGACGGAGCGGGGGGCTCCTACGAGCAGTACTTC.

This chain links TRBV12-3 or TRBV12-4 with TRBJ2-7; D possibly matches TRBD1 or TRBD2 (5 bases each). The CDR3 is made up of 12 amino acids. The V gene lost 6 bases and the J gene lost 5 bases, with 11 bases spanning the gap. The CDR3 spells CASSQGEDEQYF. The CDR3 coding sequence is TGTGCCAGCAGCCAGGGAGAGGACGAGCAGTACTTC.

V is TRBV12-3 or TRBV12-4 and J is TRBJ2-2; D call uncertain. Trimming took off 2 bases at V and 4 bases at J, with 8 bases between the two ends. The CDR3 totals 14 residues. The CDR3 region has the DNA TGTGCCAGCAGTTTATCAGCCTCCACCGGGGAGCTGTTTTTT. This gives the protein CASSLSASTGELFF.

CDR3: CASSLHGTDYGYTF. As DNA, the CDR3 is TGTGCCAGCAGCCTCCACGGGACAGATTATGGCTACACCTTC. The chain combines TRBV7-9 with TRBJ1-2; TRBD1 aligns across 7 bases. CDR1 and CDR2 (germline): SEHNR, FQNEAQ (reference sequence). V was pared by 5 bases and J by 5 bases, with 8 bases of the junction left unmatched. This CDR3 has 14 residues.

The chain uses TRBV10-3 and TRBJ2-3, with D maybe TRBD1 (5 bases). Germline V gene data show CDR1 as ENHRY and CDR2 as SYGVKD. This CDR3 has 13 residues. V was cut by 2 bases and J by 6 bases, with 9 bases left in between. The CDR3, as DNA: TGTGCCATCAGTGAGGGGGCCACGGATACGCAGTATTTT. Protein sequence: CAISEGATDTQYF.

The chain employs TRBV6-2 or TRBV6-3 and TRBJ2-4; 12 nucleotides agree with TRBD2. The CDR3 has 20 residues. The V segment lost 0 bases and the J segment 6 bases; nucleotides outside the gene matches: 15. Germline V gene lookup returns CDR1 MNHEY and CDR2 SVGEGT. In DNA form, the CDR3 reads TGTGCCAGCAGTTACTCGTATTTTAGACTAGCGGGGGCCCTCCGAAACATTCAGTACTTC. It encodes CASSYSYFRLAGALRNIQYF.

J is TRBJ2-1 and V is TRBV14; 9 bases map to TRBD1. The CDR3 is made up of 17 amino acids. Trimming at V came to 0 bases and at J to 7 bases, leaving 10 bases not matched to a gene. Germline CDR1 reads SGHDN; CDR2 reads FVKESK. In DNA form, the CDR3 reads TGTGCCAGCAGCCAAGACGGGACAGGGACTTTGTTTAATGAGCAGTTCTTC. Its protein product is CASSQDGTGTLFNEQFF.

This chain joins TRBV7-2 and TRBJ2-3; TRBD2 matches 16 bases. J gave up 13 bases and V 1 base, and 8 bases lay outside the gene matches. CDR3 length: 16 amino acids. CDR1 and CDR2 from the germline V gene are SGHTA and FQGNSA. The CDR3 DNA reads TGTGCCAGCAGCTTAGTTATCGGGACTAGCGGGGGGGCCGAGTATTTT. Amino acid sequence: CASSLVIGTSGGAEYF.

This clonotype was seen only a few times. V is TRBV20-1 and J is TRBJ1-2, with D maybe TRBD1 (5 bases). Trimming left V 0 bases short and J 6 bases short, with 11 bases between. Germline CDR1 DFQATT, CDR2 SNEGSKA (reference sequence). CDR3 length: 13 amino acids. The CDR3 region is CSARDGHVDGYTF. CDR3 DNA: TGCAGTGCTAGAGACGGACACGTCGATGGCTACACCTTC.

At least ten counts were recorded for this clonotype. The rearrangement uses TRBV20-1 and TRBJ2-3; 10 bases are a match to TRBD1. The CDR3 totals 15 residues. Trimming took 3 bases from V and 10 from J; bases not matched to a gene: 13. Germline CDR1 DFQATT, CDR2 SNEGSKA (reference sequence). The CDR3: CSASRPGQGLIAQYF. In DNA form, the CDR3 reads TGCAGTGCTAGCCGCCCGGGACAGGGGTTAATCGCGCAGTATTTT.

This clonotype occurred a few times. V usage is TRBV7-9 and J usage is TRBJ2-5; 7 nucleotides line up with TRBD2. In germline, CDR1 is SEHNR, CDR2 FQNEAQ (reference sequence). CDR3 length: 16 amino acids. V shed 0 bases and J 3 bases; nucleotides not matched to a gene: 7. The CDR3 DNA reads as TGTGCCAGCAGCTTAGCTCCCGGGACTACAAAAGAGACCCAGTACTTC. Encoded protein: CASSLAPGTTKETQYF.

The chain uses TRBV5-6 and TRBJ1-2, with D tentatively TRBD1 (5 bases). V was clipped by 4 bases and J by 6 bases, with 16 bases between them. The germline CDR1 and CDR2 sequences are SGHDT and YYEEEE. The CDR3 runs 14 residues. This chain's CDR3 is CASSLRGGGHGYTF. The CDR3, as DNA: TGTGCCAGCAGCCTCCGGGGCGGCGGGCATGGCTACACCTTC.